A single sample gave rise to the 30 T cell receptor beta chains below, sequenced in a study of T cells after yellow fever vaccination. TCRdb redid the calling of the 5' RACE reads with MiXCR, one entry per CDR3 protein. The sample lists 300,000 or so distinct CDR3 sequences; approximately 8% were seen once. The source was PBMCs, collected 35 to 50 days after the first yellow fever vaccination. These receptors were taken from a man between 18 and 35 years old who received the YFV17D yellow fever vaccine.

This clonotype was counted a few times. The chain recombines TRBV20-1 with TRBJ2-3; D remains ambiguous. CDR1 is DFQATT and CDR2 is SNEGSKA in the germline V gene (reference sequence). The ends were cut back, 5 bases at V and 7 bases at J, with 19 bases in the middle. There are 14 residues in the CDR3. For the CDR3, the DNA is TGCAGTGCTTACCCTGCGGCCGCCATGTATACGCAGTATTTT. It translates to CSAYPAAAMYTQYF.

The chain's CDR3 is CASSQDLARGTYEQYF. The CDR3 coding sequence is TGTGCCAGCAGCCAAGATCTGGCTAGGGGGACCTACGAGCAGTACTTC. The chain joins TRBV4-2 to TRBJ2-7, with D tentatively TRBD1 (6 bases). The CDR3 consists of 16 residues. V was clipped by 0 bases and J by 2 bases, with 14 bases between them. Looked up from germline, CDR1 is LGHNA and CDR2 is YNFKEQ.

This clonotype was seen a few times. The rearrangement links TRBV7-8 to TRBJ2-7; D not resolved. Germline-derived CDR1 and CDR2 are SGHVS and FQNEAQ. Trimming pared 8 bases from V and 7 bases from J, leaving 24 bases between. The CDR3 runs to 15 residues. Written as DNA, the CDR3 is TGTGCCAGCCAGTTGGGCAGGTTCCCCTCTTTGGAGCAGTACTTC. Its translation is CASQLGRFPSLEQYF.

This clonotype has just a few counts. The chain is built from TRBV6-5 and TRBJ2-7; possible D gene TRBD1, 5 bases. Germline V CDR1 and CDR2: MNHEY, SVGAGI. The CDR3 is made up of 15 amino acids. The V end was cut by 4 bases, the J end by 0 bases, with 13 bases between. In nucleotides, the CDR3 is TGTGCCAGCAGTTCTACTTCGACAGTCTCCTACGAGCAGTACTTC. The encoded protein is CASSSTSTVSYEQYF.

This clonotype was seen only a few times. This chain links TRBV5-1 with TRBJ2-3; D not certain. Trimming pared 0 bases from V and 3 bases from J, leaving 14 bases between. Looked up from germline, CDR1 is SGHRS and CDR2 is YFSETQ. The CDR3 runs to 16 residues. The CDR3 DNA sequence: TGCGCCAGCAGCTTGGTTACGAGCCCAACAACAGATACGCAGTATTTT. Translating it yields CASSLVTSPTTDTQYF.

This clonotype was observed a few times. This chain joins TRBV4-1 and TRBJ1-5; TRBD1 matches at 9 bases. Losses at the gene ends were 4 bases for V and 0 bases for J; bases not matched to a gene: 7. Germline V gene lookup returns CDR1 MGHRA and CDR2 YSYEKL. The CDR3 contains 17 residues. The CDR3 loop is CASSPWTGANSNQPQHF. In DNA, the CDR3 is TGCGCCAGCAGCCCCTGGACAGGGGCAAATAGCAATCAGCCCCAGCATTTT.

The sample holds a few counts of this clonotype. CDR3 in amino acids: CSAGTSGGQETQYF. CDR3 DNA sequence: TGCAGTGCTGGGACTAGCGGGGGACAAGAGACCCAGTACTTC. The chain combines TRBV20-1 with TRBJ2-5; 14 bases are shared with TRBD2. CDR1 DFQATT and CDR2 SNEGSKA come from the germline V gene (reference sequence). CDR3 length equals 14 residues. J was trimmed by 2 bases and V by 5 bases; bases with no gene match: 1.

This chain uses TRBV6-2 or TRBV6-3 with TRBJ2-4, with D perhaps TRBD1 (6 bases). Germline CDR1 and CDR2: MNHEY and SVGEGT. V lost 4 bases, J lost 6 bases, and 7 bases lay in between. The CDR3 is 12 residues long. The CDR3 nucleotides read TGTGCCAGCAGTTCACAGGGAAACATTCAGTACTTC. Protein product: CASSSQGNIQYF.

This sequence joins TRBV6-2 or TRBV6-3 and TRBJ1-1, with D hard to call. This CDR3 contains 13 residues. In germline, CDR1 is MNHEY, CDR2 SVGEGT. The ends were cut back, 5 bases at V and 12 bases at J, with 19 bases in the middle. CDR3 residues: CASSPPGPVRPFF. The DNA for the CDR3 is TGTGCCAGCAGTCCTCCGGGTCCCGTTCGTCCTTTCTTT.

This chain connects TRBV6-2 or TRBV6-3 to TRBJ2-4, with TRBD2 as a possible D gene (7 bases). CDR1 MNHEY and CDR2 SVGEGT come from the germline V gene. This CDR3 has 16 residues. Trimming stripped 4 bases from V and 2 bases from J, with 15 bases between. The CDR3 loop reads CASSFTGGRTKNIQYF. Here the CDR3 DNA reads TGTGCCAGCAGTTTTACGGGGGGCCGGACCAAAAACATTCAGTACTTC.

This clonotype has only a few counts. This chain links TRBV27 with TRBJ2-7, with D tentatively TRBD1 (6 bases). V lost 5 bases, J lost 6 bases, and 20 bases lay in between. The length of the CDR3 is 15 residues. CDR1 and CDR2 from the germline V gene are MNHEY and SMNVEV (reference sequence). Here the CDR3 reads CASSPRSGHRAEQYF. The CDR3, as DNA: TGTGCCAGCAGTCCTCGTTCGGGACACAGGGCCGAGCAGTACTTC.

In its sample, this clonotype was seen a few times. The CDR3 coding sequence is TGTGCCAGCAGATCAGGGGAACAGCCCCAGCATTTT. Amino acid sequence: CASRSGEQPQHF. The V and J genes are TRBV12-3 or TRBV12-4 and TRBJ1-5; weak D call: TRBD1 (6 bases). CDR3 length equals 12 residues. V shed 6 bases and J shed 7 bases, with 10 bases lying between them.

V is TRBV12-3 or TRBV12-4 and J is TRBJ1-1, with 10 bases identical to TRBD1. The CDR3 contains 15 residues. J gave up 10 bases and V 3 bases, and 11 bases lay outside the gene matches. CDR3 DNA sequence: TGTGCCAGCAGTTTCCCCGGGACAGGGGCGCGCCGAGCTTTCTTT. The encoded protein is CASSFPGTGARRAFF.

This chain connects TRBV28 to TRBJ1-1; D gene uncertain. The CDR3 contains 16 residues. Trimming took 4 bases from V and 4 from J, leaving 19 bases between them. In germline, CDR1 is MDHEN, CDR2 SYDVKM. Written as DNA, the CDR3 is TGTGCCAGCAGTTCTCACCGGGTATCATGGAGCACTGAAGCTTTCTTT. Its protein product is CASSSHRVSWSTEAFF.

This clonotype was seen more than once but under ten times. At one end the junction does not follow the germline gene, possibly because of a read error. V and J are TRBV7-2 and TRBJ2-7; 9 bases align to TRBD2. CDR1 SGHTA and CDR2 FQGNSA come from the germline V gene. This CDR3 spans 15 amino acids. CDR3 sequence (DNA): TGTGCCTGCAGCTTCGCAGCGGGGGGTTCCTACGAGCAGTACTTC. It translates to CACSFAAGGSYEQYF.

The chain employs TRBV5-4 and TRBJ1-2, with TRBD1 as a possible D gene (5 bases). Germline V lookup: CDR1 SGHNT, CDR2 YYREEE (reference sequence). V was cut by 4 bases and J by 8 bases, with 18 bases left in between. This CDR3 is 14 amino acids long. CDR3 sequence (DNA): TGTGCCAGCAGCAGCGGCGCACGGGGGGACGGCTACACCTTC. Its protein product is CASSSGARGDGYTF.

This clonotype has only a few counts. The chain has TRBV7-9 and TRBJ2-3; TRBD2 matches at 7 bases. In germline, CDR1 is SEHNR, CDR2 FQNEAQ (reference sequence). The CDR3 contains 15 residues. The ends lost 6 bases at V and 6 bases at J; junction bases unmatched: 12. The CDR3 sequence: CASSLDTGGSDTQYF. The CDR3 region has the DNA TGTGCCAGCAGTCTAGATACCGGGGGGAGCGATACGCAGTATTTT. The variable domain in full, with the rest retrieved from reference TRBV7-9 and TRBJ2-3, is DTGVSQNPRHKITKRGQNVTFRCDPISEHNRLYWYRQTLGQGPEFLTYFQNEAQLEKSRLLSDRFSAERPKGSFSTLEIQRTEQGDSAMYLCASSLDTGGSDTQYFGPGTRLTVL.

This clonotype was observed a handful of times. The chain has TRBV14 and TRBJ2-5, with D uncertain. The CDR3 is made up of 13 amino acids. CDR1 and CDR2 from the germline V gene are SGHDN and FVKESK. With 4 bases removed from V and 5 bases from J, the gap between germline ends came to 11 bases. The CDR3 sequence: CASSPQLGETQYF. The CDR3 bases are TGTGCCAGCAGCCCACAGCTGGGGGAGACCCAGTACTTC.

This clonotype was recorded a few times. The chain carries TRBV20-1 and TRBJ2-3, with 9 positions matching TRBD2. The CDR3 loop spans 16 amino acids. Germline loops: CDR1 DFQATT, CDR2 SNEGSKA (reference sequence). J was trimmed by 3 bases and V by 5 bases; bases with no gene match: 12. DNA of the CDR3: TGCAGTGCTGCGGGAGGGGGGGGCGTTGTAACAGATACGCAGTATTTT. This sequence encodes CSAAGGGGVVTDTQYF.

This sequence joins TRBV23-1 and TRBJ2-5; weak D call: TRBD1 (6 bases). TRBV23-1 is an ORF; its function is uncertain. Deletions cut 2 bases from V and 0 bases from J, with 7 bases between. The CDR3 has 14 amino acids. Here the CDR3 reads CASSQRDNQETQYF. CDR3 sequence (DNA): TGCGCCAGCAGTCAACGGGACAACCAAGAGACCCAGTACTTC.

This clonotype was counted a few times. The chain joins TRBV20-1 to TRBJ2-7, with 8 nucleotides matching TRBD2. Trimming removed 6 bases from V and 1 base from J; junction bases left unmatched: 8. Germline CDR1 DFQATT, CDR2 SNEGSKA (reference sequence). There are 14 residues in the CDR3. CDR3 nucleotide sequence: TGCAGTGCCCTTCCGGGGGGGGGGTCCTACGAGCAGTACGTC. Its protein is CSALPGGGSYEQYV.

This clonotype showed up just a few times. This chain links TRBV5-1 with TRBJ2-2, with 8 bases identical to TRBD1. The germline CDR1 and CDR2 sequences are SGHRS and YFSETQ. The trim removed 9 bases at V and 3 bases at J, leaving 10 bases unmatched. The CDR3 runs 15 residues. The CDR3 loop reads CATRDPTGDTGELFF. CDR3 DNA: TGCGCCACCCGGGACCCGACAGGGGACACCGGGGAGCTGTTTTTT.

The sample holds a few counts of this clonotype. The chain links TRBV5-4 to TRBJ2-1; D possibly matches TRBD1 or TRBD2 (6 bases each). The V gene's germline CDR1 is SGHNT and CDR2 YYREEE (reference sequence). The V gene lost 4 bases and the J gene lost 8 bases, with 19 bases spanning the gap. The CDR3 loop spans 15 amino acids. CDR3 sequence reads: CASSPPGGPKDEQFF. CDR3 DNA: TGTGCCAGCAGCCCTCCTGGGGGGCCAAAAGATGAGCAGTTCTTC.

The chain has TRBV5-1 and TRBJ2-4, with D unclear. This CDR3 is built from 16 residues. Trimming took 4 bases from V and 2 from J, leaving 16 bases between them. The V gene's germline CDR1 is SGHRS and CDR2 YFSETQ. The CDR3 DNA reads TGCGCCAGCAGCGTCGGGCCTTTACTGCCCAAAAACATTCAGTACTTC. Protein sequence: CASSVGPLLPKNIQYF.

As concerns this clonotype: The junction and the germline gene differ at one end; a read error may be behind it. The chain carries TRBV7-7 and TRBJ2-2; D not certain. The germline CDR1 and CDR2 sequences are SSHAT and FNYEAQ (reference sequence). The CDR3 totals 14 residues. The CDR3 DNA reads TGTGCTAGCAGCTTAGATCAGTTCGCCGGGGAGCTGTTTTTT. Its protein is CASSLDQFAGELFF.

This clonotype was observed a handful of times. The V call is TRBV5-4, the J call TRBJ2-5; D possibly corresponds to TRBD2 (7 bases). Per the germline V gene, CDR1 is SGHNT and CDR2 is YYREEE (reference sequence). The ends were cut back, 3 bases at V and 5 bases at J, with 17 bases in the middle. CDR3 length: 15 amino acids. This CDR3 reads CASSSKKGEGETQYF. The CDR3 region has the DNA TGTGCCAGCAGCTCGAAGAAGGGGGAGGGGGAGACCCAGTACTTC.

A word on this clonotype: A read error may explain this, as a much larger clone is one base away. The chain couples TRBV7-3 to TRBJ2-1, with D possibly being TRBD2 (7 bases). V was cut by 2 bases and J by 7 bases, with 12 bases left in between. This CDR3 is 14 amino acids long. Germline CDR1 and CDR2: SGHTA and FQGTGA. The CDR3 nucleotides read TGTGCCAGCAGCTTAGCGGGGGCGCGGAATGAGCAGTTCTTC. Amino acids: CASSLAGARNEQFF.

This chain connects TRBV20-1 to TRBJ1-5, with D possibly being TRBD1 (5 bases). The CDR3 is 14 residues long. Germline loops: CDR1 DFQATT, CDR2 SNEGSKA (reference sequence). Between the trimmed V and J ends, which lost 2 bases and 2 bases, there was a span of 10 bases. CDR3 sequence reads: CSARNRMGNQPQHF. DNA for the CDR3: TGCAGTGCTAGAAACAGGATGGGCAATCAGCCCCAGCATTTT.

The chain recombines TRBV12-3 or TRBV12-4 with TRBJ2-5, with D maybe TRBD1 (6 bases). The CDR3 extends over 13 amino acids. The germline V and J ends were trimmed by 10 bases and 0 bases, with 12 bases remaining between them. This chain's CDR3 is CATEGENQETQYF. The CDR3 bases are TGTGCCACCGAGGGGGAGAACCAAGAGACCCAGTACTTC.

The V and J genes are TRBV20-1 and TRBJ2-5; TRBD2 agrees at 14 bases. CDR1 is DFQATT and CDR2 is SNEGSKA in the germline V gene (reference sequence). V trimming: 0 bases; J trimming: 3 bases; junction bases outside the gene matches: 6. The CDR3 is 17 residues long. The DNA of the CDR3 is TGCAGTGCTAGAGATCCCCCGGGACTAGCGGGGGAAGAGACCCAGTACTTC. Encoded protein: CSARDPPGLAGEETQYF.